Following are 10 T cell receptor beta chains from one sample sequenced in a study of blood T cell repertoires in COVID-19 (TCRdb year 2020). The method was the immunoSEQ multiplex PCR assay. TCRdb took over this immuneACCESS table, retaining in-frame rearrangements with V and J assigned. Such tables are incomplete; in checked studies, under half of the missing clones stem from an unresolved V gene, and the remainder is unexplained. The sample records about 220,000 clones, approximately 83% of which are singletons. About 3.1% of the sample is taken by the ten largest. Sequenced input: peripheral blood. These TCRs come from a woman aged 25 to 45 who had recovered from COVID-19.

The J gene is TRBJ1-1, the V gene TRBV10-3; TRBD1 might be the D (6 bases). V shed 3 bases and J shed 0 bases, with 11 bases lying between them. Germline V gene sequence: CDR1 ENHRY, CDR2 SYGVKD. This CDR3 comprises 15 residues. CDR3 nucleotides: TGTGCCATCAGTGATGCCCAGGGGATGAACACTGAAGCTTTCTTT. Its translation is CAISDAQGMNTEAFF.

This chain's CDR3 is CASSQGGAGTGVVSPDHSYEQYF. CDR3 DNA sequence: TGTGCCAGCAGCCAAGGGGGGGCTGGGACAGGGGTTGTTTCTCCCGATCACTCCTACGAGCAGTACTTC. V and J are TRBV4-2 and TRBJ2-7, with 10 nucleotides matching TRBD1. V was pared by 1 base and J by 0 bases, with 24 bases of the junction left unmatched. In germline, CDR1 is LGHNA, CDR2 YNFKEQ. The CDR3 is 23 amino acids.

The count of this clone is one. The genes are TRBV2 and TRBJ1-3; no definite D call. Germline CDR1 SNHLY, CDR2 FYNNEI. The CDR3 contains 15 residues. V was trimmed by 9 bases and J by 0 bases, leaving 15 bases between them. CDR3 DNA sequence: TGTGCCAGGGACGGAGGCAGGACCTCTGGAAACACCATATATTTT. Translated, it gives CARDGGRTSGNTIYF. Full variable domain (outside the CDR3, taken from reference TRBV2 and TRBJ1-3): EPEVTQTPSHQVTQMGQEVILRCVPISNHLYFYWYRQILGQKVEFLVSFYNNEISEKSEIFDDQFSVERPDGSNFTLKIRSTKLEDSAMYFCARDGGRTSGNTIYFGEGSWLTVV.

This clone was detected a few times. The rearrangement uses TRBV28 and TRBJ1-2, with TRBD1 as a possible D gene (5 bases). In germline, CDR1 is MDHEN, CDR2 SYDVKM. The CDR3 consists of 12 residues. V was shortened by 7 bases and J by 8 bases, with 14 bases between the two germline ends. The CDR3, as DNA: TGTGCCAGCACCGAAGGGGAACGAGGCTACACCTTC. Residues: CASTEGERGYTF.

The CDR3 region has the DNA TGTGCCACCAGTGATTCGGGAGACATAAGCAGGCAAAGCAATCAGCCCCAGCATTTT. This gives the protein CATSDSGDISRQSNQPQHF. This chain links TRBV24-1 with TRBJ1-5, with D unclear. The CDR3 is 19 amino acids. Germline CDR1 reads KGHDR; CDR2 reads SFDVKD. V dropped 2 bases and J dropped 1 base, with 20 bases sitting between them.

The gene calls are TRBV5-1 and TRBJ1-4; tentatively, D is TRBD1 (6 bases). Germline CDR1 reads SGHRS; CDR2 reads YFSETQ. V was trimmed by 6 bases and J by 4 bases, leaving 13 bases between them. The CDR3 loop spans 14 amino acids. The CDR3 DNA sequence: TGCGCCAGCAAACAGGGTACTTATAATGAAAAACTGTTTTTT. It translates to CASKQGTYNEKLFF.

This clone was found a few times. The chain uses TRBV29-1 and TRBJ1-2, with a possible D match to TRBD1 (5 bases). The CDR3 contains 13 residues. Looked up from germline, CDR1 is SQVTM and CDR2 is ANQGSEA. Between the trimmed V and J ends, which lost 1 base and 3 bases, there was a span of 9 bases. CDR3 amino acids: CSVEGGRHYGYTF. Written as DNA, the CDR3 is TGCAGCGTTGAAGGGGGCAGGCACTATGGCTACACCTTC.

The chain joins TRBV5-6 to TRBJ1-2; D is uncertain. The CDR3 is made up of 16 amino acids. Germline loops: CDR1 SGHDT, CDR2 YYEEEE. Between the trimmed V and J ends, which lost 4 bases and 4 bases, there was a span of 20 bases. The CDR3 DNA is TGTGCCAGCAGCAAACATGTCAGAATCTTTGGCTATGGCTACACCTTC. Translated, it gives CASSKHVRIFGYGYTF.

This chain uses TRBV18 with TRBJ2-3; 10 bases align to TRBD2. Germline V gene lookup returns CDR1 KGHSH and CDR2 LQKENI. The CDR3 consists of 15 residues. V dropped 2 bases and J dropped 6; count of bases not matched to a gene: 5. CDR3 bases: TGTGCCAGCTCACCATCCAGCGGGGGGGTGGATACGCAGTATTTT. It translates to CASSPSSGGVDTQYF.

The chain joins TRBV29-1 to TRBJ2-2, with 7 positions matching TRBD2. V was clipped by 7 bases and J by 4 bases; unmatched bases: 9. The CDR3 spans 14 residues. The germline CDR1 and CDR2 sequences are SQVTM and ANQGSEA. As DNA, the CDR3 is TGCAGCGCCGCGCTAGCGGAGGCCACCGGGGAGCTGTTTTTT. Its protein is CSAALAEATGELFF.